The 11 T cell receptor beta chains below all came from one sample that was sequenced in a study of blood T cells in healthy people across ages. PCR was performed a second time for about 7 to 12 cycles using a sample-barcoded 5' primer and a J-beta primer mix. TCRdb reprocessed the 5' RACE reads with MiXCR, giving one entry per CDR3 protein. The top ten hold roughly 25% of the sample, which has 550,000 to 600,000 distinct CDR3 sequences, 40% to 50% seen once. The material sequenced was blood. The receptor source for this set is a man at least 80 years old in good health.

This chain links TRBV6-5 with TRBJ2-7; 8 nucleotides align to TRBD2. The germline CDR1 and CDR2 sequences are MNHEY and SVGAGI. V was clipped by 6 bases and J by 12 bases; unmatched bases: 10. This CDR3 region has 12 residues. This CDR3 is CASSYSPGLVYF. CDR3 DNA: TGTGCCAGCAGCTATAGTCCGGGACTAGTGTACTTC.

The chain is built from TRBV7-2 and TRBJ2-5; D may correspond to TRBD1 or TRBD2 (5 bases each). V lost 5 bases and J lost 9, with 16 bases in between. Germline V gives CDR1 SGHTA, CDR2 FQGNSA. The CDR3 extends over 13 amino acids. The CDR3 DNA is TGTGCCAGCAGCCCCGGGACGCCGCTGCCCCAGTACTTC. It codes for CASSPGTPLPQYF. The variable domain in full, with the rest retrieved from reference TRBV7-2 and TRBJ2-5, is GAGVSQSPSNKVTEKGKDVELRCDPISGHTALYWYRQSLGQGLEFLIYFQGNSAPDKSGLPSDRFSAERTGGSVSTLTIQRTQQEDSAVYLCASSPGTPLPQYFGPGTRLLVL.

This clonotype showed up just a few times. This chain links TRBV10-3 with TRBJ2-5; TRBD1 matches at 7 bases. The germline gives CDR1 ENHRY, CDR2 SYGVKD. There are 15 residues in the CDR3. The V segment lost 4 bases and the J segment 1 base; nucleotides outside the gene matches: 6. CDR3 sequence reads: CAISARQGLQETQYF. The CDR3 DNA reads as TGTGCCATCAGTGCCAGACAGGGCCTCCAAGAGACCCAGTACTTC.

The J gene is TRBJ2-1, the V gene TRBV15; 8 nucleotides match TRBD1. Trimming cost V 0 bases and J 7 bases; bases outside gene matches: 8. Germline values: CDR1 LNHNV, CDR2 YYDKDF (reference sequence). The length of the CDR3 is 16 residues. The CDR3 loop is CATSRDQGAMTNEQFF. The CDR3, as DNA: TGTGCCACCAGCAGAGACCAGGGGGCGATGACGAATGAGCAGTTCTTC.

The gene calls are TRBV6-1 and TRBJ2-5, with D unresolved. V was clipped by 6 bases and J by 4 bases, with 15 bases between them. The CDR3 is 14 amino acids. In germline, CDR1 is MNHNS, CDR2 SASEGT. This chain's CDR3 is CASSAESPRETQYF. The DNA for the CDR3 is TGTGCCAGCAGCGCAGAGTCCCCAAGAGAGACCCAGTACTTC.

The genes are TRBV24-1 and TRBJ2-4; D uncertain. Judging by the DNA end, TRBJ2-7 fits better; the J call may be wrong. Germline V gene lookup returns CDR1 KGHDR and CDR2 SFDVKD. This CDR3 contains 14 residues. DNA for the CDR3: TGTGCCACCAGTGATTTCAATTTATTGGTCGAGCAGTACTTC. It codes for CATSDFNLLVEQYF.

The rearrangement joins TRBV6-5 to TRBJ1-4, with TRBD1 identical over 7 bases. V lost 6 bases to trimming and J lost 13 bases; unmatched junction nucleotides: 11. The CDR3 is 13 amino acids. Germline lookup yields CDR1 MNHEY and CDR2 SVGAGI. The CDR3 region has the DNA TGTGCCAGCAGCCGACAGGGCGGCACGCGACTGTTTTTT. Its translation is CASSRQGGTRLFF.

Points on this clonotype: A junction boundary mismatches the germline segment, possibly from a read error. The chain uses TRBV7-7 and TRBJ2-5; 8 bases fit TRBD1. The DNA end favors TRBJ2-1, so the J call may be wrong. The CDR3 extends over 16 amino acids. In germline, CDR1 is SSHAT, CDR2 FNYEAQ (reference sequence). The CDR3 is CASSPVSRTGQETQFF. The DNA for the CDR3 is TGTGCTAGCAGCCCTGTGTCAAGGACAGGGCAAGAGACCCAGTTCTTC.

This clonotype has just one count. The genes are TRBV20-1 and TRBJ2-4; D gene ambiguous. CDR3 size: 11 residues. Trimming pared 3 bases from V and 5 bases from J, leaving 5 bases between. Germline loops: CDR1 DFQATT, CDR2 SNEGSKA (reference sequence). CDR3 nucleotides: TGCAGTGCTAGGCCGGAAAACATTCAGTACTTC. Protein sequence: CSARPENIQYF.

The rearrangement joins TRBV5-1 to TRBJ2-3, with 10 bases lining up with TRBD2. V shed 4 bases, J shed 1 base, and the junction held 12 bases outside the gene matches. There are 18 residues in the CDR3. From germline, CDR1 is SGHRS and CDR2 YFSETQ. CDR3 residues: CASSLSGTSAPGTDTQYF. In DNA, the CDR3 is TGCGCCAGCAGCCTATCCGGGACTAGCGCTCCTGGCACAGATACGCAGTATTTT.

Only a few counts were recorded for this clonotype. This chain uses TRBV7-8 with TRBJ1-6; the match to TRBD1 covers 9 bases. This CDR3 comprises 15 residues. Trimming removed 2 bases from V and 9 bases from J; junction bases left unmatched: 5. Looked up from germline, CDR1 is SGHVS and CDR2 is FQNEAQ. CDR3 in amino acids: CASSLTTGGTSPLHF. The CDR3 DNA sequence: TGTGCCAGCAGCTTAACTACAGGGGGCACTTCACCCCTCCACTTT.